This section outlines one T cell receptor beta chain sequence together with its context. This record comes from a study of blood T cell repertoires in COVID-19. Profiled with immunoSEQ multiplex PCR; TCRdb holds only in-frame clones, not every one. The sample contains some 100,000 clones, about four fifths of which appear only once. The CDR3 loop spans 15 amino acids. CDR1 and CDR2 from the germline V gene are SGHTA and FQGTGA. V dropped 2 bases and J dropped 4; count of bases not matched to a gene: 6. The specimen sequenced was peripheral blood. This chain uses TRBV7-3 with TRBJ2-5; 8 bases map to TRBD2. This TCR was sampled from a woman between 55 and 75 years old with acute or convalescent COVID-19. CDR3 in DNA: TGTGCCAGCAGCTTAGGGAGTAGCGGGACAGAGACCCAGTACTTC. As protein: CASSLGSSGTETQYF.